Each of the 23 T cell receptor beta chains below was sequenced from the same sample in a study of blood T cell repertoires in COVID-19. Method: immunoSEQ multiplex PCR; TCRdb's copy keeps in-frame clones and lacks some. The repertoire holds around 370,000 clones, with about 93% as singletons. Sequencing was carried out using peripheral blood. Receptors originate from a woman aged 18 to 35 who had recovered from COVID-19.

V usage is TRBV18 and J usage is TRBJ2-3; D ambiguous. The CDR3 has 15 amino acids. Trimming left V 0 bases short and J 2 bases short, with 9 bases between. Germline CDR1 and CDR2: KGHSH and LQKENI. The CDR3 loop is CASSPPSSYTDTQYF. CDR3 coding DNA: TGTGCCAGCTCACCACCTAGCAGTTACACAGATACGCAGTATTTT.

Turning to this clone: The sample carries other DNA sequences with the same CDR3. The CDR3: CASSRTGNTEAFF. The CDR3 DNA reads TGTGCCAGCAGTAGGACAGGGAACACTGAAGCTTTCTTT. This chain connects TRBV12-3 or TRBV12-4 to TRBJ1-1; TRBD1 aligns across 7 bases. J lost 1 base, V lost 5 bases, and 1 base had no gene match. The CDR3 extends over 13 amino acids.

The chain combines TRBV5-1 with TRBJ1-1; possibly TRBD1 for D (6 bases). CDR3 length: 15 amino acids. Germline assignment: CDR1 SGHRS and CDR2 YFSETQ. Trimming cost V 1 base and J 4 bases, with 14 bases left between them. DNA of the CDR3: TGCGCCAGCAGCTTGCGGGCAGGGGCCTCCACTGAAGCTTTCTTT. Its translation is CASSLRAGASTEAFF.

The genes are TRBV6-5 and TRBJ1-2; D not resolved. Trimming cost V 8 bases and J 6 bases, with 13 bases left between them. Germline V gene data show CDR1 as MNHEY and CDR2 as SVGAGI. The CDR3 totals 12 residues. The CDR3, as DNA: TGTGCCAGCGGCAGCCGGGAGGATGGCTACACCTTC. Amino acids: CASGSREDGYTF.

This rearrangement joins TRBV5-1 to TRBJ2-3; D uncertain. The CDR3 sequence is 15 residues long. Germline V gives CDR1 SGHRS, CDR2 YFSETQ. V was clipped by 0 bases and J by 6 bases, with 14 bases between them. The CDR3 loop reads CASSLGASSFDTQYF. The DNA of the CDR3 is TGCGCCAGCAGCTTGGGAGCAAGTTCTTTTGATACGCAGTATTTT.

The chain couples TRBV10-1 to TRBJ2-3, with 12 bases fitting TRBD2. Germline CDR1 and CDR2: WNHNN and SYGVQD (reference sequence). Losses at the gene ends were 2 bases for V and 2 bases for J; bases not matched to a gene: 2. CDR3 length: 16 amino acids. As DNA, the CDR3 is TGCGCCAGCAGTGAGGGACTAGCGGGACTCACAGATACGCAGTATTTT. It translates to CASSEGLAGLTDTQYF.

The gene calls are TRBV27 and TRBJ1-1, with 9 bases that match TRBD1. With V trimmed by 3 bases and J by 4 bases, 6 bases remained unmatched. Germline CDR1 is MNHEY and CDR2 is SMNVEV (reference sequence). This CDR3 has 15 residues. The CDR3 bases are TGTGCCAGCAGTTTGGGGACAGGGTCTACCACTGAAGCTTTCTTT. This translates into CASSLGTGSTTEAFF.

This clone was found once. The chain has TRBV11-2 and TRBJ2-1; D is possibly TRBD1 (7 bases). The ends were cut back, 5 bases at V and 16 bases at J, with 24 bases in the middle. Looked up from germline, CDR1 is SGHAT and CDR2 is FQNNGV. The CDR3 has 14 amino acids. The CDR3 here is CASSHLGGPGGIFF. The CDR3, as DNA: TGTGCCAGCAGCCACCTAGGGGGCCCTGGAGGGATCTTCTTC. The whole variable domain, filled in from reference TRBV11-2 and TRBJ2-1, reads EAGVAQSPRYKIIEKRQSVAFWCNPISGHATLYWYQQILGQGPKLLIQFQNNGVVDDSQLPKDRFSAERLKGVDSTLKIQPAKLEDSAVYLCASSHLGGPGGIFFGPGTRLTVL.

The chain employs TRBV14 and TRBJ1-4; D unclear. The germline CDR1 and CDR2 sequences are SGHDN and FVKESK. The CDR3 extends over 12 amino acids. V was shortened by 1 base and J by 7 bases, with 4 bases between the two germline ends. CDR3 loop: CASSQGGEKLFF. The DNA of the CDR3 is TGTGCCAGCAGCCAAGGAGGTGAAAAACTGTTTTTT.

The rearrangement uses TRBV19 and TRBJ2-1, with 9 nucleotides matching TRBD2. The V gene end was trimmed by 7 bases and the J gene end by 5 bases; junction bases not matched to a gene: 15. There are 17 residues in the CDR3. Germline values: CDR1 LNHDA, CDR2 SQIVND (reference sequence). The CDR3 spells CASTPSASGMGNNEQFF. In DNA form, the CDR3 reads TGTGCCAGTACTCCCTCGGCTAGCGGGATGGGGAACAATGAGCAGTTCTTC.

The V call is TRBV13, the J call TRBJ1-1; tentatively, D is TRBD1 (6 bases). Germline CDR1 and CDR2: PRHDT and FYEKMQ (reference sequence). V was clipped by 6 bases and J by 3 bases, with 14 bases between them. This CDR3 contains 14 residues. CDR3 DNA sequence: TGTGCCAGCAGGGGGGCCGGGGGGTACACTGAAGCTTTCTTT. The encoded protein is CASRGAGGYTEAFF.

The chain's CDR3 is CASSSSGDAGELFF. CDR3 nucleotides: TGTGCCAGCAGTTCGTCCGGGGATGCCGGGGAGCTGTTTTTT. This chain uses TRBV6-2 or TRBV6-3 with TRBJ2-2; D perhaps matches TRBD2 (5 bases). Trimming removed 4 bases at V and 6 bases at J, with 12 bases between. Germline-derived CDR1 and CDR2 are MNHEY and SVGEGT. The CDR3 totals 14 residues.

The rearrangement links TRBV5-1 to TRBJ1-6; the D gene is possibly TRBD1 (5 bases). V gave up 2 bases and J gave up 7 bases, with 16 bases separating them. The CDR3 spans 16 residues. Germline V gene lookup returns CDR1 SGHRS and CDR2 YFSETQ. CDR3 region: CASSLGSKGQNSPLHF. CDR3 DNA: TGCGCCAGCAGCTTAGGTTCGAAGGGGCAGAATTCACCCCTCCACTTT. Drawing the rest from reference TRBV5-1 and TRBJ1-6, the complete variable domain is KAGVTQTPRYLIKTRGQQVTLSCSPISGHRSVSWYQQTPGQGLQFLFEYFSETQRNKGNFPGRFSGRQFSNSRSEMNVSTLELGDSALYLCASSLGSKGQNSPLHFGNGTRLTVT.

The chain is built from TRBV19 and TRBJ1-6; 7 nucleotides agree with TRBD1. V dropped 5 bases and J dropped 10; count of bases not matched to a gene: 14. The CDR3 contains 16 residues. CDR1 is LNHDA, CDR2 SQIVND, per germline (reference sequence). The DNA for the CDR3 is TGTGCCAGTAGTCCCCGACAGGGCAATTTTCTATCACCCCTCCACTTT. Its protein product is CASSPRQGNFLSPLHF.

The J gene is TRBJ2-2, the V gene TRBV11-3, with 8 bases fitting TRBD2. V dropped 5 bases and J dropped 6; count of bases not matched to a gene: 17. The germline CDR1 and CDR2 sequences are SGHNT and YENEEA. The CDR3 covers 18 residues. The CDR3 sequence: CASSPRGPGGPFSGELFF. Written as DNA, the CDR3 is TGTGCCAGCAGCCCCCGAGGCCCGGGAGGGCCTTTTTCCGGGGAGCTGTTTTTT.

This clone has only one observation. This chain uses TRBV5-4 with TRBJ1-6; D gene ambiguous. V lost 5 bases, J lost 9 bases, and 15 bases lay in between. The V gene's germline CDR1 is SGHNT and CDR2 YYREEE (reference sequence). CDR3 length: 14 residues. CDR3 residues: CASSTPWAGSPLHF. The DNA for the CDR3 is TGTGCCAGCAGTACTCCCTGGGCGGGTTCACCCCTCCACTTT. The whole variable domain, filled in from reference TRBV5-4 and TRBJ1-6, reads ETGVTQSPTHLIKTRGQQVTLRCSSQSGHNTVSWYQQALGQGPQFIFQYYREEENGRGNFPPRFSGLQFPNYSSELNVNALELDDSALYLCASSTPWAGSPLHFGNGTRLTVT.

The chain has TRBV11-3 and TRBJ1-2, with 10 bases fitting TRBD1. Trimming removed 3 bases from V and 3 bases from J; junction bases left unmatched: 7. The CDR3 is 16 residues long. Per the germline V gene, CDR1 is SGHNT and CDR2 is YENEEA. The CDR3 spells CASSFVTGGADYGYTF. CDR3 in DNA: TGTGCCAGCAGCTTCGTGACAGGGGGCGCAGACTATGGCTACACCTTC.

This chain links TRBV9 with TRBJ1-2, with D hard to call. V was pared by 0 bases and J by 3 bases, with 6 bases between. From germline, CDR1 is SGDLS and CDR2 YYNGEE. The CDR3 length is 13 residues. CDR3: CASSVGGYYGYTF. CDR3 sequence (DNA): TGTGCCAGCAGCGTAGGCGGGTACTATGGCTACACCTTC.

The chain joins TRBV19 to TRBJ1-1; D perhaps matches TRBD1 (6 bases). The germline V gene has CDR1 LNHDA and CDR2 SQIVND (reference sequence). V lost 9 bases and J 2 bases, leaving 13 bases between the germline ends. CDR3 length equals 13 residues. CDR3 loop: CASRPRGNTEAFF. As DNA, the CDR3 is TGTGCCAGCCGACCCAGGGGTAACACTGAAGCTTTCTTT.

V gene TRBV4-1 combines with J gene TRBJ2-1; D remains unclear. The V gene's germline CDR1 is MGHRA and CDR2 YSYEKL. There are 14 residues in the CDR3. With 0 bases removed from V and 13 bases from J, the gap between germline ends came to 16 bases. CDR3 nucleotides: TGCGCCAGCAGCCAAGAACCCGCCCAAAACACCCAGTTCTTC. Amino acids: CASSQEPAQNTQFF.

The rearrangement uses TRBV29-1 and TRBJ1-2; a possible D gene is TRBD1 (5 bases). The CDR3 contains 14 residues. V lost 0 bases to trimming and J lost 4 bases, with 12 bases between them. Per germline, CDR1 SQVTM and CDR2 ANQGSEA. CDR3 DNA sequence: TGCAGCGTTGAAGATGGGGGGGGATCCTATGGCTACACCTTC. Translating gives CSVEDGGGSYGYTF.

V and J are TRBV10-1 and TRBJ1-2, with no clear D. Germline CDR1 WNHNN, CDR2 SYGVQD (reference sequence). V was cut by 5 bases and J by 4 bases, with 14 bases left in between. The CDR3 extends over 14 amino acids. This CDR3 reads CASSPGTSAYGYTF. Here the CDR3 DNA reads TGCGCCAGCAGTCCGGGTACCTCTGCCTATGGCTACACCTTC.

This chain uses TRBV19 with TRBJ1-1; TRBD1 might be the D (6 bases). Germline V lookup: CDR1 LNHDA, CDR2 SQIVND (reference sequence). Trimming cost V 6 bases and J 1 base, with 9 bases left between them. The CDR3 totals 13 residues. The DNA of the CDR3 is TGTGCCAGTAGACCGACAGGGAACACTGAAGCTTTCTTT. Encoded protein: CASRPTGNTEAFF.